The 27 T cell receptor beta chains presented below share a single source sample, sequenced in a study of blood T cell repertoires in COVID-19. Measured with immunoSEQ multiplex PCR; TCRdb has only the in-frame clones, and not every one. The profile shows 20,000 to 30,000 clones, about 77% of them singletons. Sequencing was carried out using peripheral blood. All receptors derive from a man older than 75 with active or convalescent COVID-19.

The CDR3 reads CASSLQVLSEQFF. The DNA of the CDR3 is TGCGCCAGCAGCTTGCAGGTTTTGAGTGAGCAGTTCTTC. The chain has TRBV5-1 and TRBJ2-1; D unresolved. V was clipped by 1 base and J by 9 bases, with 11 bases between them. CDR3 length equals 13 residues. Germline values: CDR1 SGHRS, CDR2 YFSETQ.

This rearrangement joins TRBV19 to TRBJ2-1; D might be TRBD2 (7 bases). This CDR3 is 14 amino acids long. CDR1 LNHDA and CDR2 SQIVND come from the germline V gene (reference sequence). V was trimmed by 9 bases and J by 9 bases, leaving 21 bases between them. The CDR3 sequence: CASAWGAGEVEQFF. The DNA of the CDR3 is TGTGCCAGCGCTTGGGGGGCGGGAGAGGTTGAGCAGTTCTTC.

V and J are TRBV27 and TRBJ1-2, with D tentatively TRBD1 (5 bases). Germline lookup yields CDR1 MNHEY and CDR2 SMNVEV (reference sequence). Trimming removed 7 bases from V and 5 bases from J, with 8 bases in between. This CDR3 contains 11 residues. This CDR3 reads CASINRYGYTF. The CDR3 DNA sequence: TGTGCCAGCATAAACAGGTATGGCTACACCTTC.

The gene calls are TRBV7-2 and TRBJ2-5; 10 bases line up with TRBD2. With V trimmed by 1 base and J by 1 base, 3 bases remained unmatched. Germline V CDR1 and CDR2: SGHTA, FQGNSA. This CDR3 region has 16 residues. CDR3 region: CASSLVSGGLQETQYF. CDR3 DNA: TGTGCCAGCAGCTTAGTTAGCGGGGGGCTCCAAGAGACCCAGTACTTC.

This clone occurred a few times. V is TRBV12-1 and J is TRBJ2-1; the D call of TRBD2 is as the table states it, not checked on the DNA. TRBV12-1 is noted as a pseudogene. The CDR3 is 15 amino acids. The CDR3 DNA reads TGTGCCAGCAGCTTCTGGGCGGGATCATACAATGAGCAGTTCTTC. The encoded protein is CASSFWAGSYNEQFF.

V and J are TRBV15 and TRBJ2-5; 9 positions match TRBD2. The CDR3 totals 16 residues. Looked up from germline, CDR1 is LNHNV and CDR2 is YYDKDF (reference sequence). Trimming at V came to 1 base and at J to 2 bases, leaving 5 bases not matched to a gene. CDR3 protein: CATSRGGGRGQETQYF. CDR3 nucleotide sequence: TGTGCCACCAGCAGAGGTGGCGGGAGGGGGCAAGAGACCCAGTACTTC.

The chain links TRBV11-2 to TRBJ2-7, with TRBD1 as a possible D gene (7 bases). The V gene's germline CDR1 is SGHAT and CDR2 FQNNGV. The CDR3 length is 12 residues. V dropped 4 bases and J dropped 12 bases, with 16 bases sitting between them. The CDR3 DNA sequence: TGTGCCAGCAGCTCGGGGGACAGTAGAGGGTACTTC. This gives the protein CASSSGDSRGYF.

The chain couples TRBV4-2 to TRBJ2-4; D is possibly TRBD2 (5 bases). Deletions cut 0 bases from V and 7 bases from J, with 10 bases between. Per germline, CDR1 LGHNA and CDR2 YNFKEQ. The CDR3 runs to 14 residues. The CDR3 spells CASSQEVTGNIQYF. The CDR3, as DNA: TGTGCCAGCAGCCAAGAGGTCACGGGGAACATTCAGTACTTC.

CDR3 region: CASSFTGLSSYNEQFF. The CDR3 nucleotides read TGTGCCAGCAGCTTTACAGGGCTAAGCTCCTACAATGAGCAGTTCTTC. V and J are TRBV7-2 and TRBJ2-1; a weak D match, TRBD1 (6 bases). The CDR3 contains 16 residues. Trimming took 3 bases from V and 0 from J, leaving 12 bases between them. Germline V gene lookup returns CDR1 SGHTA and CDR2 FQGNSA.

The V gene is TRBV14, the J gene TRBJ2-3; 8 bases are shared with TRBD2. Germline V gene lookup returns CDR1 SGHDN and CDR2 FVKESK. The length of the CDR3 is 16 residues. V was clipped by 4 bases and J by 1 base; unmatched bases: 7. In DNA form, the CDR3 reads TGTGCCAGCAGCCTTGTAGCGGGGCCCCGCACAGATACGCAGTATTTT. Translating it yields CASSLVAGPRTDTQYF.

V is TRBV7-6 and J is TRBJ1-6, with D unresolved. The CDR3 extends over 17 amino acids. V lost 1 base and J 10 bases, leaving 20 bases between the germline ends. Germline loops: CDR1 SGHVS, CDR2 FNYEAQ. The CDR3 region is CASSLGGSTGGPSPLHF. The CDR3, as DNA: TGTGCCAGCAGCTTAGGTGGGTCGACTGGAGGCCCGTCACCCCTCCACTTT. Full variable domain (missing parts from reference TRBV7-6 and TRBJ1-6): GAGVSQSPRYKVTKRGQDVALRCDPISGHVSLYWYRQALGQGPEFLTYFNYEAQQDKSGLPNDRFSAERPEGSISTLTIQRTEQRDSAMYRCASSLGGSTGGPSPLHFGNGTRLTVT.

V gene TRBV19 combines with J gene TRBJ1-1; 7 positions agree with TRBD1. With 5 bases clipped from V and 4 bases from J, the junction kept 13 bases outside the gene matches. The CDR3 runs to 16 residues. Looked up from germline, CDR1 is LNHDA and CDR2 is SQIVND (reference sequence). The CDR3 DNA follows: TGTGCCAGTAGTCTCCGGGACAGCTTTTGGACCACTGAAGCTTTCTTT. Protein: CASSLRDSFWTTEAFF.

The chain uses TRBV6-7 and TRBJ1-5, with D perhaps matching TRBD1 (6 bases). TRBV6-7 has ORF status, its function being uncertain. This CDR3 region has 15 residues. Trimming took 5 bases from V and 0 from J, leaving 11 bases between them. The CDR3 loop is CASSLRQVSNQPQHF. The CDR3 bases are TGTGCCAGCAGTCTACGACAGGTTAGCAATCAGCCCCAGCATTTT.

V and J are TRBV4-1 and TRBJ1-1; D possibly corresponds to TRBD1 (5 bases). The CDR3 has 15 residues. CDR1 is MGHRA, CDR2 YSYEKL, per germline. V dropped 4 bases and J dropped 3 bases, with 15 bases sitting between them. For the CDR3, the DNA is TGCGCCAGCAGCCGAGGAAGGGGCCAGTACACTGAAGCTTTCTTT. Its translation: CASSRGRGQYTEAFF.

The chain is built from TRBV7-9 and TRBJ1-2; D remains ambiguous. Germline V CDR1 and CDR2: SEHNR, FQNEAQ (reference sequence). Between the trimmed V and J ends, which lost 5 bases and 4 bases, there was a span of 8 bases. The CDR3 spans 12 residues. The chain's CDR3 is CASSPDIYGYTF. The CDR3 DNA reads TGTGCCAGCAGCCCAGACATCTATGGCTACACCTTC.

Only one count was recorded for this clone. The genes are TRBV2 and TRBJ2-3; 9 bases are shared with TRBD2. Per the germline V gene, CDR1 is SNHLY and CDR2 is FYNNEI. CDR3 length: 18 amino acids. Unmatched junction bases numbered 12, after V lost 2 bases and J lost 3 bases. DNA for the CDR3: TGTGCCAGCAGTGAATGGGTGCTAGCGGGGACGTCTACAGATACGCAGTATTTT. Translation gives CASSEWVLAGTSTDTQYF.

J is TRBJ2-2 and V is TRBV7-2; 7 nucleotides line up with TRBD2. The CDR3 is 15 residues long. V lost 5 bases and J lost 3; bases outside the gene matches: 6. Germline CDR1 and CDR2: SGHTA and FQGNSA. CDR3 in DNA: TGTGCCAGCAGCCCGAGACTAGCCTACACCGGGGAGCTGTTTTTT. Translation: CASSPRLAYTGELFF.

The V and J genes are TRBV7-8 and TRBJ2-2; D possibly corresponds to TRBD2 (7 bases). The CDR3 has 15 amino acids. Trimming cost V 5 bases and J 2 bases, with 12 bases left between them. The germline V gene has CDR1 SGHVS and CDR2 FQNEAQ. In nucleotides, the CDR3 is TGTGCCAGCAGCCCCTGGGGGGGCAACACCGGGGAGCTGTTTTTT. It encodes CASSPWGGNTGELFF.

The CDR3 sequence: CASSGDSYYEQYF. The CDR3 DNA reads as TGTGCCAGCAGTGGGGACAGTTACTACGAGCAGTACTTC. V and J are TRBV2 and TRBJ2-7, with TRBD1 matching 7 bases. Germline trimming cut 4 bases from V and 3 bases from J; bases unmatched to any gene: 3. Germline CDR1 and CDR2: SNHLY and FYNNEI. The CDR3 runs 13 residues. Based on the CDR3 plus reference TRBV2 and TRBJ2-7, the full variable domain is EPEVTQTPSHQVTQMGQEVILRCVPISNHLYFYWYRQILGQKVEFLVSFYNNEISEKSEIFDDQFSVERPDGSNFTLKIRSTKLEDSAMYFCASSGDSYYEQYFGPGTRLTVT.

This sequence joins TRBV18 and TRBJ1-5, with 8 bases that match TRBD1. The CDR3 sequence is 18 residues long. The germline V gene has CDR1 KGHSH and CDR2 LQKENI. Trimming at V came to 6 bases and at J to 1 base, leaving 14 bases not matched to a gene. This chain's CDR3 is CASSGFPGQGRSNQPQHF. DNA for the CDR3: TGTGCCAGCTCCGGTTTCCCCGGACAGGGAAGGAGCAATCAGCCCCAGCATTTT. Using reference TRBV18 and TRBJ1-5 for the parts outside the CDR3, the full variable domain is NAGVMQNPRHLVRRRGQEARLRCSPMKGHSHVYWYRQLPEEGLKFMVYLQKENIIDESGMPKERFSAEFPKEGPSILRIQQVVRGDSAAYFCASSGFPGQGRSNQPQHFGDGTRLSIL.

J is TRBJ2-1 and V is TRBV7-2; TRBD1 might be the D (6 bases). The V end lost 1 base, the J end lost 4 bases, and 14 bases lay between the germline ends. This CDR3 has 16 residues. CDR1 and CDR2 (germline): SGHTA, FQGNSA. This CDR3 reads CASSLGRDTYYNEQFF. CDR3 coding DNA: TGTGCCAGCAGCTTAGGACGGGACACTTATTACAATGAGCAGTTCTTC.

The rearrangement joins TRBV7-2 to TRBJ1-2; possible D gene TRBD1, 6 bases. Trimming took 2 bases from V and 4 from J, leaving 17 bases between them. The germline CDR1 and CDR2 sequences are SGHTA and FQGNSA. CDR3 length equals 16 residues. In nucleotides, the CDR3 is TGTGCCAGCAGCTTAAGAAGGGCAGGGGTTGCCTATGGCTACACCTTC. Encoded protein: CASSLRRAGVAYGYTF.

The chain carries TRBV13 and TRBJ1-1; 10 bases agree with TRBD1. V lost 2 bases, J lost 10 bases, and 7 bases stayed unmatched. CDR1 is PRHDT and CDR2 is FYEKMQ in the germline V gene (reference sequence). The CDR3 sequence is 14 residues long. Here the CDR3 DNA reads TGTGCCAGCAGCTTACGACAGGGGGCGACGGGAGCTTTCTTT. The encoded protein is CASSLRQGATGAFF.

This chain links TRBV6-5 with TRBJ1-2, with 7 bases identical to TRBD1. V gave up 9 bases and J gave up 8 bases; unmatched junction bases: 12. CDR1 and CDR2 from the germline V gene are MNHEY and SVGAGI. This CDR3 comprises 13 residues. This CDR3 reads CARKGKGAGGYTF. The CDR3 bases are TGTGCCAGAAAGGGAAAGGGGGCTGGGGGCTACACCTTC.

CDR3 region: CASSWGQAVDTIYF. CDR3 sequence (DNA): TGCGCCAGCAGCTGGGGACAGGCCGTGGACACCATATATTTT. This chain uses TRBV5-1 with TRBJ1-3; 8 nucleotides agree with TRBD1. The CDR3 has 14 residues. Germline CDR1 is SGHRS and CDR2 is YFSETQ. With V trimmed by 3 bases and J by 8 bases, 7 bases remained unmatched.

This rearrangement joins TRBV7-2 to TRBJ2-1; the match to TRBD2 covers 8 bases. The CDR3 loop spans 13 amino acids. Germline assignment: CDR1 SGHTA and CDR2 FQGNSA. Trimming took 2 bases from V and 9 from J; bases not matched to a gene: 3. Written as DNA, the CDR3 is TGTGCCAGCAGCTTACACAGCGGGGGTGAGCAGTTCTTC. Residues: CASSLHSGGEQFF.

This clone was recorded only once. The chain couples TRBV4-3 to TRBJ2-5; D is perhaps TRBD2 (7 bases). V was trimmed by 5 bases and J by 3 bases, leaving 25 bases between them. Germline V gene data show CDR1 as LGHNA and CDR2 as YSLEER. The CDR3 has 18 residues. CDR3 DNA: TGCGCCAGCAGCGAAAGGATCTCCAGGGGTCTAGCGGAAGAGACCCAGTACTTC. Translating it yields CASSERISRGLAEETQYF.